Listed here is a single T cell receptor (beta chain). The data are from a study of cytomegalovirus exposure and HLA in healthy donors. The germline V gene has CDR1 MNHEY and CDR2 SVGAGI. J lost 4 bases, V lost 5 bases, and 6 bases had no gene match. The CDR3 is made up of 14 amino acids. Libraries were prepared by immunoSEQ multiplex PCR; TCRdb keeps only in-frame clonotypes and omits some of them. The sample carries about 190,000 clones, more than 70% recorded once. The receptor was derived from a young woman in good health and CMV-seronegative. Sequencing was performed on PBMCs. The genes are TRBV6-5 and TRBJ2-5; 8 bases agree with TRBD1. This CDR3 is CASSSRGRGETQYF. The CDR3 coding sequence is TGTGCCAGCAGTAGCAGGGGGCGCGGAGAGACCCAGTACTTC.